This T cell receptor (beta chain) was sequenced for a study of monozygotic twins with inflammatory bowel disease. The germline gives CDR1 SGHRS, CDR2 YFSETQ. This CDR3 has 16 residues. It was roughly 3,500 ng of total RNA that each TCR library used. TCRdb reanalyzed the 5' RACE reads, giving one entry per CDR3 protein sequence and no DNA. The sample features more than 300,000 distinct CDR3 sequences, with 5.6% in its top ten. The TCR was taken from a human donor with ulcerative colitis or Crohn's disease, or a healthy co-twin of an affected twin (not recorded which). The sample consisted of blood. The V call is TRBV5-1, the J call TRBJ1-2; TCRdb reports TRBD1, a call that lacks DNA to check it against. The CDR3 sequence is CASSWGVSGKYAGYTF.